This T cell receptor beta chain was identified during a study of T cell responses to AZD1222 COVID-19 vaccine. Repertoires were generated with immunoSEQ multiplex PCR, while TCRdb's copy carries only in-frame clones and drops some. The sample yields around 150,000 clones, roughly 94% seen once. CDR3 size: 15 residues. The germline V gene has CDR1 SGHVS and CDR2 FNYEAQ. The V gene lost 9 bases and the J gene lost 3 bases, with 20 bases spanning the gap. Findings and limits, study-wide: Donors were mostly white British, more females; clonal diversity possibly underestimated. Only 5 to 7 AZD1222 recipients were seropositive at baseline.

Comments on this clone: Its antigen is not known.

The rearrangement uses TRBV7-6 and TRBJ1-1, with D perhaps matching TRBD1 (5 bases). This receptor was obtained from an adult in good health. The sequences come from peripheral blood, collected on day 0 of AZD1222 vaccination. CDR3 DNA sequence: TGTGCCAGGAACGTTATGAGGGGTAATCACACTGAAGCTTTCTTT. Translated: CARNVMRGNHTEAFF.